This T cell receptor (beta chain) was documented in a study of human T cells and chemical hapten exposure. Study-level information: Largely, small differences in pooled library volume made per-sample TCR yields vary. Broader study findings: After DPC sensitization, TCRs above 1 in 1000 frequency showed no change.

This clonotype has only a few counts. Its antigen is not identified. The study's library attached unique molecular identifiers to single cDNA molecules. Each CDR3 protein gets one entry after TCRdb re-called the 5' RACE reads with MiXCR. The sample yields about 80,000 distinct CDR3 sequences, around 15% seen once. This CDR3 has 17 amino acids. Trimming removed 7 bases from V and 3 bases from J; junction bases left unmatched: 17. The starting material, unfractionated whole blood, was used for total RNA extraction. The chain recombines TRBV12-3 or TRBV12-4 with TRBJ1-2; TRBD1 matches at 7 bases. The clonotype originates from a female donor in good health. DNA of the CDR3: TGTGCCAGCACACCCCAATTGGGAGGGGGCGGTCACTATGGCTACACCTTC. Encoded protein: CASTPQLGGGGHYGYTF.